These 25 T cell receptor beta chains share one sample of origin, sequenced in a study of CD8 T cells in ankylosing spondylitis (dated by TCRdb to about 2017). Study-wide findings and limitations: A TCR beta motif of about eight highly homologous amino acid variants appeared characteristic of blood from ankylosing spondylitis patients.

These receptors have no identified antigens. The receptor library was made with 5' RACE. Sequencing relied on an Illumina HiSeq 2500. TCRdb reprocessed the public reads (quality trimming at Q25 with fastp, clone calling with MiXCR) and kept in-frame beta chains. Each record represents a unique CDR3 protein, reported with the most common genes and DNA among its rows. The sample contains some 800,000 distinct CDR3 sequences, roughly 12% of them found a single time. The ten biggest clones cover under 0.6% of the sample. The sequenced sample consisted of blood, either unsorted or a sorted T cell fraction (not recorded which). The receptors were sampled from a male donor with ankylosing spondylitis.

This clonotype was seen repeatedly, ten times or more. The chain joins TRBV21-1 to TRBJ2-7; whether TRBD1, the table's D call, matches the DNA was not checked. TRBV21-1 constitutes a pseudogene. This CDR3 has 12 residues. CDR3: CASSRDQYEQYF. DNA of the CDR3: TGTGCCAGCAGCCGGGACCAATACGAGCAGTACTTC.

This clonotype was observed many times. The chain combines TRBV9 with TRBJ2-1; TRBD2 aligns across 11 bases. The V and J ends lost 4 bases and 2 bases, in that order; junction bases with no gene match: 2. Germline CDR1 is SGDLS and CDR2 is YYNGEE. The CDR3 covers 15 residues. CDR3 sequence (DNA): TGTGCCAGCAGCCCGACTAGCGGGGCCTACAATGAGCAGTTCTTC. It encodes CASSPTSGAYNEQFF.

The chain uses TRBV10-3 and TRBJ2-1; TRBD2 aligns across 13 bases. The germline V gene encodes CDR1 ENHRY and CDR2 SYGVKD. CDR3 length: 16 amino acids. Trimming took 6 bases from V and 2 from J; bases not matched to a gene: 4. DNA for the CDR3: TGTGCCATCAGGGCCGGGACTAGCGGGGCCTACAATGAGCAGTTCTTC. Translating it yields CAIRAGTSGAYNEQFF.

The rearrangement uses TRBV4-2 and TRBJ1-2; D gene uncertain. The CDR3 has 16 amino acids. V lost 0 bases and J 4 bases, leaving 15 bases between the germline ends. Germline V gene data show CDR1 as LGHNA and CDR2 as YNFKEQ. CDR3 residues: CASSQDSQALFYGYTF. CDR3 DNA sequence: TGTGCCAGCAGCCAAGATAGCCAGGCCCTCTTCTATGGCTACACCTTC.

This sequence joins TRBV7-9 and TRBJ2-5; 8 nucleotides match TRBD1. V shed 1 base and J 4 bases; nucleotides not matched to a gene: 8. CDR3 length equals 16 residues. CDR1 and CDR2 (germline): SEHNR, FQNEAQ (reference sequence). Here the CDR3 DNA reads TGTGCCAGCAGCTTAGGGGGAGCAGGGGGCCTAGAGACCCAGTACTTC. Encoded protein: CASSLGGAGGLETQYF.

This clonotype was seen only a few times. The gene calls are TRBV11-2 and TRBJ2-1, with 8 nucleotides matching TRBD2. CDR3 length: 19 amino acids. Germline loops: CDR1 SGHAT, CDR2 FQNNGV. V lost 5 bases to trimming and J lost 1 base; unmatched junction nucleotides: 16. The CDR3 DNA is TGTGCCAGCAGCGGCGAATCGGGGAGCGGGAGTGGGTCCTACAATGAGCAGTTCTTC. This sequence encodes CASSGESGSGSGSYNEQFF.

This chain joins TRBV20-1 and TRBJ2-7; 7 nucleotides match TRBD2. The germline V gene has CDR1 DFQATT and CDR2 SNEGSKA (reference sequence). The CDR3 extends over 13 amino acids. Unmatched junction bases numbered 11, after V lost 6 bases and J lost 6 bases. CDR3 DNA sequence: TGCAGTGCCCACCGGGAGGCTGGGGGCGAGCAGTACTTC. As protein: CSAHREAGGEQYF.

This clonotype was counted ten times or more. This sequence joins TRBV18 and TRBJ2-5; D remains unclear. Germline CDR1 is KGHSH and CDR2 is LQKENI. The V end was cut by 1 base, the J end by 4 bases, with 4 bases between. CDR3 length: 12 amino acids. CDR3 region: CASSPLAETQYF. In DNA, the CDR3 is TGTGCCAGCTCACCACTCGCAGAGACCCAGTACTTC.

This clonotype appeared many times. The chain uses TRBV29-1 and TRBJ2-1; 11 bases line up with TRBD2. There are 13 residues in the CDR3. Germline CDR1 is SQVTM and CDR2 is ANQGSEA. J gave up 8 bases and V 3 bases, and 3 bases lay outside the gene matches. Here the CDR3 DNA reads TGCAGCGTTGAGGAACTAGCGGGAGATGAGCAGTTCTTC. It is translated as CSVEELAGDEQFF.

The genes are TRBV29-1 and TRBJ2-7, with 7 positions matching TRBD1. In germline, CDR1 is SQVTM, CDR2 ANQGSEA. The CDR3 extends over 14 amino acids. V shed 6 bases and J 5 bases; nucleotides not matched to a gene: 13. Here the CDR3 DNA reads TGCAGCGTCAAACCTCGGGACAGTTGGCACGAGCAGTACTTC. This codes for CSVKPRDSWHEQYF.

The chain couples TRBV29-1 to TRBJ2-5, with TRBD1 matching 9 bases. V lost 4 bases and J lost 5; bases outside the gene matches: 5. The germline V gene has CDR1 SQVTM and CDR2 ANQGSEA. This CDR3 comprises 13 residues. This chain's CDR3 is CSVAGQGRETQYF. The CDR3 DNA follows: TGCAGCGTTGCAGGACAGGGGAGGGAGACCCAGTACTTC.

The V gene is TRBV5-6, the J gene TRBJ2-3; D is perhaps TRBD1 (5 bases). This CDR3 contains 14 residues. Trimming shortened V by 10 bases and J by 4 bases, and 19 bases separated the two germline ends. Germline lookup yields CDR1 SGHDT and CDR2 YYEEEE. The CDR3: CASARARVADTQYF. The CDR3 DNA is TGTGCCTCAGCCAGGGCCCGCGTCGCAGATACGCAGTATTTT.

V and J are TRBV19 and TRBJ1-2, with D possibly matching TRBD1 (5 bases). V dropped 2 bases and J dropped 2 bases, with 6 bases sitting between them. The CDR3 runs to 13 residues. The germline CDR1 and CDR2 sequences are LNHDA and SQIVND (reference sequence). The CDR3 region is CASSIRDNYGYTF. The CDR3 DNA reads as TGTGCCAGTAGTATACGGGACAACTATGGCTACACCTTC.

This clonotype was recorded many times. The chain recombines TRBV20-1 with TRBJ2-1, with TRBD1 matching over 7 bases. The CDR3 spans 16 residues. V gave up 6 bases and J gave up 3 bases; unmatched junction bases: 14. CDR1 and CDR2 (germline): DFQATT, SNEGSKA (reference sequence). The CDR3: CSAIDRAGTSYNEQFF. CDR3 DNA: TGCAGTGCGATTGACAGGGCCGGGACAAGCTACAATGAGCAGTTCTTC.

The chain joins TRBV24-1 to TRBJ2-7; TRBD1 agrees at 8 bases. J was trimmed by 6 bases and V by 9 bases; bases with no gene match: 12. Germline assignment: CDR1 KGHDR and CDR2 SFDVKD. CDR3 length equals 14 residues. The CDR3 region has the DNA TGTGCCACCGGGACAGGTGAATCCTTTTCCGAGCAGTACTTC. It encodes CATGTGESFSEQYF.

This clonotype came up a few times. The chain joins TRBV20-1 to TRBJ2-4; D is ambiguous. The V end lost 5 bases, the J end lost 8 bases, and 4 bases lay between the germline ends. CDR1 is DFQATT and CDR2 is SNEGSKA in the germline V gene (reference sequence). There are 9 residues in the CDR3. The CDR3 region has the DNA TGCAGTGCTGGGGACATTCAGTACTTC. Protein product: CSAGDIQYF.

This clonotype came up a few times. J is TRBJ1-5 and V is TRBV20-1; D is uncertain. Germline V gene sequence: CDR1 DFQATT, CDR2 SNEGSKA (reference sequence). The CDR3 is made up of 17 amino acids. Trimming took 2 bases from V and 0 from J, leaving 17 bases between them. As DNA, the CDR3 is TGCAGTGCTAGAAACGCCAGAGAAACAATTAGCAATCAGCCCCAGCATTTT. Its protein product is CSARNARETISNQPQHF.

This sequence joins TRBV7-6 and TRBJ2-2; D unclear. Per germline, CDR1 SGHVS and CDR2 FNYEAQ. The length of the CDR3 is 12 residues. With 8 bases removed from V and 7 bases from J, the gap between germline ends came to 11 bases. The CDR3 spells CASGQLGGELFF. DNA for the CDR3: TGTGCCAGCGGCCAGTTAGGCGGGGAGCTGTTTTTT.

This chain joins TRBV4-1 and TRBJ1-6; TRBD1 might be the D (5 bases). This CDR3 region has 14 residues. The germline V gene has CDR1 MGHRA and CDR2 YSYEKL. V lost 1 base and J lost 9, with 10 bases in between. In nucleotides, the CDR3 is TGCGCCAGCAGCCAAGTTCGGGGCATTTCACCCCTCCACTTT. Residues: CASSQVRGISPLHF.

The chain uses TRBV15 and TRBJ2-1; D is perhaps TRBD1 (6 bases). The length of the CDR3 is 13 residues. Germline CDR1 LNHNV, CDR2 YYDKDF (reference sequence). The V gene lost 5 bases and the J gene lost 8 bases, with 13 bases spanning the gap. The CDR3 is CATSPRTVYEQFF. The CDR3 DNA follows: TGTGCCACCAGCCCCCGGACAGTCTATGAGCAGTTCTTC.

This clonotype has only a few counts. Its ends do not fully match the called genes, so a read error is possible. This chain joins TRBV15 and TRBJ1-5; D is unresolved. The germline gives CDR1 LNHNV, CDR2 YYDKDF (reference sequence). The CDR3 sequence is 16 residues long. The DNA of the CDR3 is TGTGCCACCAGTAGAGAGTCGTCGAGAGTCAATCAGCCCCAGCATTTT. Encoded protein: CATSRESSRVNQPQHF.

In its sample, this clonotype was seen a few times. This chain links TRBV2 with TRBJ1-2; D is perhaps TRBD1 (5 bases). The V end was cut by 8 bases, the J end by 4 bases, with 11 bases between. Per the germline V gene, CDR1 is SNHLY and CDR2 is FYNNEI. The CDR3 runs to 12 residues. The CDR3 DNA follows: TGTGCCAGCCATGGCGGGGGCTATGGCTACACCTTC. The encoded protein is CASHGGGYGYTF.

This clonotype has only a few counts. The chain is built from TRBV15 and TRBJ2-7; 7 nucleotides align to TRBD2. The CDR3 is made up of 16 amino acids. V shed 5 bases, J shed 3 bases, and the junction held 13 bases outside the gene matches. Germline lookup yields CDR1 LNHNV and CDR2 YYDKDF (reference sequence). CDR3 region: CATSLPKGGYDYEQYF. The CDR3 DNA is TGTGCCACCAGCCTCCCCAAGGGAGGGTACGACTACGAGCAGTACTTC.

This clonotype was seen ten or more times. CDR3 residues: CSARQRLKKGAFF. The DNA for the CDR3 is TGCAGCGCCCGACAGCGCCTTAAAAAGGGGGCTTTCTTT. The chain employs TRBV29-1 and TRBJ1-1; perhaps TRBD1 as D (5 bases). There are 13 residues in the CDR3. Germline V gene sequence: CDR1 SQVTM, CDR2 ANQGSEA. Trimming left V 7 bases short and J 11 bases short, with 23 bases between. Looking up the rest from reference TRBV29-1 and TRBJ1-1 gives the full variable domain: SAVISQKPSRDICQRGTSLTIQCQVDSQVTMMFWYRQQPGQSLTLIATANQGSEATYESGFVIDKFPISRPNLTFSTLTVSNMSPEDSSIYLCSARQRLKKGAFFGQGTRLTVV.

This clonotype was observed many times. The rearrangement joins TRBV27 to TRBJ2-1, with 7 positions matching TRBD2. V gave up 4 bases and J gave up 2 bases; unmatched junction bases: 11. The CDR3 length is 17 residues. Germline V gene sequence: CDR1 MNHEY, CDR2 SMNVEV (reference sequence). CDR3 protein: CASSSQGGLGPYNEQFF. As DNA, the CDR3 is TGTGCCAGCAGTTCTCAGGGAGGGCTAGGTCCCTACAATGAGCAGTTCTTC.